The present TCR beta chain was sequenced within a study of T-cell memory formation after mild COVID-19. Study context: Largely donor-specific sequence clusters came from a couple of donors.

TCRdb recomputed calls from the 5' RACE reads with MiXCR, one row per CDR3 protein. The sample has hundreds of thousands of distinct CDR3 sequences; about a sixth are singletons. Per the germline V gene, CDR1 is SGHVS and CDR2 is FNYEAQ. The length of the CDR3 is 13 residues. Trimming removed 3 bases at V and 3 bases at J, with 9 bases between. Points from the study as a whole: Clones that contracted from day 15 to 85 had balanced CD4/CD8; later expanders were CD4+ biased. Pre-infection memory showed some responding clones, and this suggested that cross-reactive memory joined. Researchers report contracting CD4+ clones mostly in CM and EM, with CD8+ clones in EMRA.

Turning to this clonotype: The target antigen is unknown.

The sequence was collected from a man aged 18 to 30 who had mild COVID-19 (a few samples of this study predate the infection). Cell type and time point are not known. Sequencing was done on a sample of PBMCs or a T cell subset sorted from them (not recorded which). V gene TRBV7-6 combines with J gene TRBJ2-7, with D maybe TRBD1 (5 bases). CDR3: CASSFQTDYEQYF. The CDR3 DNA reads TGTGCCAGCAGCTTCCAGACAGACTACGAGCAGTACTTC.